Shown below are 23 T cell receptor beta chains from a single sample sequenced in a study of blood T cell repertoires in COVID-19. Here immunoSEQ multiplex PCR was the method, and the copy in TCRdb shows in-frame clones only, minus some. Of some 120,000 clones listed, about 86% are singletons. Sequencing was done on a sample of peripheral blood. The source is an older man with active or convalescent COVID-19.

As concerns this clone: The same CDR3 arises from other DNA sequences in this sample as well. This sequence joins TRBV5-6 and TRBJ1-4; D is possibly TRBD1 (5 bases). CDR1 is SGHDT, CDR2 YYEEEE, per germline. The CDR3 spans 15 residues. Trimming took 3 bases from V and 8 from J, leaving 17 bases between them. CDR3 nucleotide sequence: TGTGCCAGCAGCTCTGACCTATCCCCAGGGGAAAAACTGTTTTTT. This encodes CASSSDLSPGEKLFF.

V is TRBV12-3 or TRBV12-4 and J is TRBJ2-7; D possibly corresponds to TRBD1 (6 bases). The CDR3 is made up of 13 amino acids. With 8 bases removed from V and 6 bases from J, the gap between germline ends came to 17 bases. DNA for the CDR3: TGTGCCAGCCGCCGGGTGGGGGCCGCCGAGCAGTACTTC. Its translation: CASRRVGAAEQYF.

The J gene is TRBJ1-4, the V gene TRBV3-1 (or the pseudogene TRBV3-2); D remains unclear. The CDR3 runs to 15 residues. Per germline, CDR1 LGHDT and CDR2 YNNKEL (reference sequence). With 6 bases removed from V and 0 bases from J, the gap between germline ends came to 11 bases. The DNA for the CDR3 is TGTGCCAGCAGTCACAGAGTTGCAACTAATGAAAAACTGTTTTTT. This encodes CASSHRVATNEKLFF.

The rearrangement joins TRBV14 to TRBJ2-7; 9 nucleotides line up with TRBD1. Germline trimming cut 4 bases from V and 4 bases from J; bases unmatched to any gene: 20. Germline CDR1 reads SGHDN; CDR2 reads FVKESK. This CDR3 spans 19 amino acids. CDR3 sequence (DNA): TGTGCCAGCAGCCCAGGGGTTCCAGGGACAGGGACCGAAAAGTACGAGCAGTACTTC. Protein: CASSPGVPGTGTEKYEQYF. Based on the CDR3 plus reference TRBV14 and TRBJ2-7, the full variable domain is EAGVTQFPSHSVIEKGQTVTLRCDPISGHDNLYWYRRVMGKEIKFLLHFVKESKQDESGMPNNRFLAERTGGTYSTLKVQPAELEDSGVYFCASSPGVPGTGTEKYEQYFGPGTRLTVT.

This clone was found a few times. The V call is TRBV4-3, the J call TRBJ2-6; D is ambiguous. The CDR3 runs to 18 residues. V gave up 0 bases and J gave up 0 bases, with 12 bases separating them. Germline loops: CDR1 LGHNA, CDR2 YSLEER. CDR3 sequence reads: CASSQDRITYSGANVLTF. The CDR3 nucleotides read TGCGCCAGCAGCCAAGATCGCATTACTTACTCTGGGGCCAACGTCCTGACTTTC.

This chain links TRBV9 with TRBJ2-3; 7 positions match TRBD2. Losses at the gene ends were 3 bases for V and 0 bases for J; bases not matched to a gene: 10. This CDR3 has 17 residues. Germline CDR1 reads SGDLS; CDR2 reads YYNGEE. CDR3: CASSARGGESSTDTQYF. The CDR3 DNA is TGTGCCAGCAGCGCCCGTGGGGGGGAATCTAGCACAGATACGCAGTATTTT.

This clone has a handful of counts. The chain recombines TRBV29-1 with TRBJ1-2, with a tentative D call TRBD1 (5 bases). The CDR3 totals 11 residues. Germline CDR1 and CDR2: SQVTM and ANQGSEA. Trimming pared 4 bases from V and 6 bases from J, leaving 9 bases between. The CDR3 nucleotides read TGCAGCGTTGTCGGGGGGAATGGCTACACCTTC. Its protein product is CSVVGGNGYTF.

The V gene is TRBV30, the J gene TRBJ1-1; weak D call: TRBD1 (5 bases). The CDR3 loop spans 15 amino acids. The V gene lost 0 bases and the J gene lost 1 base, with 12 bases spanning the gap. From germline, CDR1 is GTSNPN and CDR2 SVGIG (reference sequence). CDR3 protein: CAWSVSGGGNTEAFF. In DNA form, the CDR3 reads TGTGCCTGGAGTGTGTCGGGGGGTGGGAACACTGAAGCTTTCTTT.

The V and J genes are TRBV7-3 and TRBJ2-1, with 11 bases matching TRBD2. Trimming at V came to 1 base and at J to 4 bases, leaving 9 bases not matched to a gene. Germline CDR1 and CDR2: SGHTA and FQGTGA. The CDR3 consists of 18 residues. The CDR3 region has the DNA TGTGCCAGCAGCTTAAATAAGGCTAGCGGGGGGTGGTACAATGAGCAGTTCTTC. Its protein is CASSLNKASGGWYNEQFF.

The table lists this clone with a count of one. The chain has TRBV6-5 and TRBJ1-3, with D tentatively TRBD1 (6 bases). This CDR3 is built from 16 residues. The V end lost 4 bases, the J end lost 2 bases, and 15 bases lay between the germline ends. CDR1 is MNHEY and CDR2 is SVGAGI in the germline V gene. The CDR3 here is CASSSRITGTGNTIYF. Written as DNA, the CDR3 is TGTGCCAGCAGTTCACGGATAACAGGGACTGGAAACACCATATATTTT.

The chain joins TRBV5-6 to TRBJ1-4; 7 positions match TRBD1. The junction had 8 bases not matched to a gene; V was cut back by 4 bases and J by 8 bases. The CDR3 totals 14 residues. CDR1 and CDR2 from the germline V gene are SGHDT and YYEEEE. The CDR3 loop reads CASSPEATGEKLFF. CDR3 in DNA: TGTGCCAGCAGCCCGGAGGCGACAGGGGAAAAACTGTTTTTT.

The chain uses TRBV7-6 and TRBJ1-3, with D hard to call. The CDR3 is 11 residues long. Trimming stripped 10 bases from V and 3 bases from J, with 7 bases between. CDR1 is SGHVS, CDR2 FNYEAQ, per germline. The CDR3 nucleotides are TGTGCCACCGGGAATGGAAACACCATATATTTT. The encoded protein is CATGNGNTIYF. Supplemented by reference TRBV7-6 and TRBJ1-3, the full variable domain reads GAGVSQSPRYKVTKRGQDVALRCDPISGHVSLYWYRQALGQGPEFLTYFNYEAQQDKSGLPNDRFSAERPEGSISTLTIQRTEQRDSAMYRCATGNGNTIYFGEGSWLTVV.

The V and J genes are TRBV6-1 and TRBJ2-1; 9 positions agree with TRBD2. The CDR3 consists of 14 residues. The ends lost 2 bases at V and 13 bases at J; junction bases unmatched: 9. CDR1 MNHNS and CDR2 SASEGT come from the germline V gene. CDR3 nucleotide sequence: TGTGCCAGCAGTGAAATGTCAGCGGGGGGCCCTCAGTTCTTC. This codes for CASSEMSAGGPQFF.

This chain uses TRBV5-1 with TRBJ1-4; TRBD1 is a possible D gene (6 bases). Germline lookup yields CDR1 SGHRS and CDR2 YFSETQ. Trimming took off 1 base at V and 0 bases at J, with 10 bases between the two ends. The CDR3 sequence is 16 residues long. CDR3 nucleotide sequence: TGCGCCAGCAGCTTGTGGGGGCCCACAACTAATGAAAAACTGTTTTTT. It encodes CASSLWGPTTNEKLFF. Based on the CDR3 plus reference TRBV5-1 and TRBJ1-4, the full variable domain is KAGVTQTPRYLIKTRGQQVTLSCSPISGHRSVSWYQQTPGQGLQFLFEYFSETQRNKGNFPGRFSGRQFSNSRSEMNVSTLELGDSALYLCASSLWGPTTNEKLFFGSGTQLSVL.

The chain combines TRBV7-3 with TRBJ2-2; 8 bases agree with TRBD2. Germline lookup yields CDR1 SGHTA and CDR2 FQGTGA. With 3 bases clipped from V and 4 bases from J, the junction kept 4 bases outside the gene matches. CDR3 length: 15 amino acids. The CDR3 DNA follows: TGTGCCAGCAGCTTGGGACTAGGGGGCACCGGGGAGCTGTTTTTT. Translation gives CASSLGLGGTGELFF.

The chain recombines TRBV19 with TRBJ1-1; no firm D call. Germline loops: CDR1 LNHDA, CDR2 SQIVND (reference sequence). The CDR3 is made up of 14 amino acids. Trimming took off 5 bases at V and 5 bases at J, with 15 bases between the two ends. In DNA form, the CDR3 reads TGTGCCAGTAGTTGGAGGGCGCAGAGTACTGAAGCTTTCTTT. It is translated as CASSWRAQSTEAFF. Looking up the rest from reference TRBV19 and TRBJ1-1 gives the full variable domain: DGGITQSPKYLFRKEGQNVTLSCEQNLNHDAMYWYRQDPGQGLRLIYYSQIVNDFQKGDIAEGYSVSREKKESFPLTVTSAQKNPTAFYLCASSWRAQSTEAFFGQGTRLTVV.

Only one count was recorded for this clone. The V call is TRBV4-3, the J call TRBJ1-1; D might be TRBD1 (5 bases). V was clipped by 3 bases and J by 6 bases, with 17 bases between them. CDR1 is LGHNA and CDR2 is YSLEER in the germline V gene. The CDR3 extends over 15 amino acids. This CDR3 reads CASSQGLAGWSEAFF. CDR3 in DNA: TGCGCCAGCAGCCAGGGTTTGGCAGGGTGGTCTGAAGCTTTCTTT.

The V call is TRBV7-2, the J call TRBJ2-2, with D possibly being TRBD2 (6 bases). This CDR3 is 19 amino acids long. The germline V gene encodes CDR1 SGHTA and CDR2 FQGNSA. Trimming removed 5 bases from V and 0 bases from J, with 22 bases in between. CDR3 in amino acids: CASSGIKRGLRPNTGELFF. CDR3 nucleotides: TGTGCCAGCAGCGGGATAAAACGGGGACTCCGGCCGAACACCGGGGAGCTGTTTTTT.

The rearrangement uses TRBV7-2 and TRBJ2-7; TRBD2 aligns across 9 bases. The germline gives CDR1 SGHTA, CDR2 FQGNSA. Losses at the gene ends were 1 base for V and 4 bases for J; bases not matched to a gene: 5. The CDR3 extends over 15 amino acids. The CDR3 region is CASSLGVGLAYEQYF. Here the CDR3 DNA reads TGTGCCAGCAGCTTAGGGGTCGGACTAGCGTACGAGCAGTACTTC. Full variable domain (rest looked up from reference TRBV7-2 and TRBJ2-7): GAGVSQSPSNKVTEKGKDVELRCDPISGHTALYWYRQSLGQGLEFLIYFQGNSAPDKSGLPSDRFSAERTGGSVSTLTIQRTQQEDSAVYLCASSLGVGLAYEQYFGPGTRLTVT.

This chain joins TRBV6-2 or TRBV6-3 and TRBJ2-7; 10 nucleotides agree with TRBD1. In germline, CDR1 is MNHEY, CDR2 SVGEGT. The CDR3 extends over 15 amino acids. V dropped 5 bases and J dropped 2; count of bases not matched to a gene: 6. DNA of the CDR3: TGTGCCAGCAGTCCCCTTGGGACAGGGGCCTACGAGCAGTACTTC. It codes for CASSPLGTGAYEQYF.

The V and J genes are TRBV28 and TRBJ2-7, with D possibly matching TRBD2 (7 bases). The germline V and J ends were trimmed by 10 bases and 3 bases, with 10 bases remaining between them. The CDR3 totals 11 residues. Germline values: CDR1 MDHEN, CDR2 SYDVKM. The CDR3 is CATAGHYEQYF. In nucleotides, the CDR3 is TGTGCCACAGCGGGACACTACGAGCAGTACTTC. Together with reference TRBV28 and TRBJ2-7, the CDR3 gives the full variable domain: DVKVTQSSRYLVKRTGEKVFLECVQDMDHENMFWYRQDPGLGLRLIYFSYDVKMKEKGDIPEGYSVSREKKERFSLILESASTNQTSMYLCATAGHYEQYFGPGTRLTVT.

This chain connects TRBV7-8 to TRBJ1-2; no clear D. The CDR3 totals 13 residues. Germline V gene data show CDR1 as SGHVS and CDR2 as FQNEAQ. The V end lost 4 bases, the J end lost 8 bases, and 14 bases lay between the germline ends. Written as DNA, the CDR3 is TGTGCCAGCAGCTCAGACACGGTTGGAGGCTACACCTTC. Translation gives CASSSDTVGGYTF.

The chain joins TRBV7-3 to TRBJ2-7, with unresolved D. Trimming stripped 6 bases from V and 1 base from J, with 10 bases between. The CDR3 consists of 13 residues. Germline CDR1 and CDR2: SGHTA and FQGTGA. DNA for the CDR3: TGTGCCAGCAGGTCTACCCTTTCCTACGAGCAGTACTTC. It codes for CASRSTLSYEQYF.